The 13 T cell receptor beta chains below were found in one sample sequenced in a study of T cell changes during pregnancy in multiple sclerosis. TCRdb's copy holds only in-frame clones and misses some; the assay was immunoSEQ multiplex PCR. The repertoire holds 70,000 to 95,000 clones, with approximately 94% as singletons. This material consisted of peripheral blood, taken in the third trimester of pregnancy. The source is a female donor with multiple sclerosis, enrolled in a pregnancy study.

In nucleotides, the CDR3 is TGTGCCAGCAGCCCCGGACCCCCTGGGAGGGAGACCCAGTACTTC. Translating gives CASSPGPPGRETQYF. This rearrangement joins TRBV5-4 to TRBJ2-5; tentative D call: TRBD2 (6 bases). V was shortened by 4 bases and J by 5 bases, with 18 bases between the two germline ends. The CDR3 covers 15 residues. Germline values: CDR1 SGHNT, CDR2 YYREEE (reference sequence).

This clone has a handful of counts. This chain uses TRBV27 with TRBJ2-7, with 11 bases that match TRBD2. V was pared by 4 bases and J by 3 bases, with 2 bases of the junction left unmatched. This CDR3 contains 14 residues. CDR1 MNHEY and CDR2 SMNVEV come from the germline V gene (reference sequence). This chain's CDR3 is CASSSGLAVYEQYF. CDR3 sequence (DNA): TGTGCCAGCAGTTCGGGACTAGCGGTCTACGAGCAGTACTTC.

The chain recombines TRBV27 with TRBJ2-1; possible D gene TRBD1, 6 bases. This CDR3 is built from 14 residues. V was pared by 7 bases and J by 4 bases, with 14 bases between. Germline V gene lookup returns CDR1 MNHEY and CDR2 SMNVEV (reference sequence). CDR3 amino acids: CASTLGGGYNEQFF. In nucleotides, the CDR3 is TGTGCCAGCACCCTAGGGGGTGGATACAATGAGCAGTTCTTC.

The genes are TRBV21-1 and TRBJ1-1; the tabulated D call, TRBD1, remains unverified against the DNA. TRBV21-1 is designated a pseudogene. The CDR3 extends over 13 amino acids. In DNA form, the CDR3 reads TGTGCCAGCAGAGCGACAGGGTCGGCTGAAGCTTTCTTT. Encoded protein: CASRATGSAEAFF.

This clone was observed a single time. The CDR3 loop is CASLEGTGVGYTF. DNA of the CDR3: TGCGCCAGTCTAGAGGGGACAGGGGTCGGCTACACCTTC. V gene TRBV23-1 combines with J gene TRBJ1-2; 10 bases align to TRBD1. TRBV23-1 has ORF status, its function being uncertain. After removal of 9 bases from V and 8 bases from J, the junction contained 9 bases not matched to a gene. The CDR3 totals 13 residues.

The chain recombines TRBV10-3 with TRBJ1-2; D ambiguous. Germline V gene lookup returns CDR1 ENHRY and CDR2 SYGVKD. Between the trimmed V and J ends, which lost 3 bases and 0 bases, there was a span of 5 bases. CDR3 length equals 13 residues. The CDR3, as DNA: TGTGCCATCAGTGAACAGCCTAACTATGGCTACACCTTC. Encoded protein: CAISEQPNYGYTF.

This chain connects TRBV10-3 to TRBJ2-7, with 7 nucleotides matching TRBD1. Germline loops: CDR1 ENHRY, CDR2 SYGVKD. After removal of 3 bases from V and 3 bases from J, the junction contained 2 bases not matched to a gene. CDR3 size: 13 residues. The CDR3 nucleotides read TGTGCCATCAGTGACAGGGGGATCTACGAGCAGTACTTC. This translates into CAISDRGIYEQYF.

The CDR3 sequence: CASSQDEGDYGYTF. Written as DNA, the CDR3 is TGCGCCAGCAGCCAAGATGAGGGGGACTATGGCTACACCTTC. The V and J genes are TRBV4-1 and TRBJ1-2; possible D gene TRBD1, 6 bases. Germline assignment: CDR1 MGHRA and CDR2 YSYEKL. The CDR3 runs 14 residues. Trimming stripped 0 bases from V and 3 bases from J, with 8 bases between.

V and J are TRBV6-5 and TRBJ2-1; 9 bases match TRBD2. Unmatched junction bases numbered 4, after V lost 7 bases and J lost 6 bases. The CDR3 spans 13 residues. Germline V lookup: CDR1 MNHEY, CDR2 SVGAGI. The CDR3 sequence: CASKVAGVNEQFF. The CDR3 region has the DNA TGTGCCAGCAAGGTAGCGGGAGTCAATGAGCAGTTCTTC.

The chain has TRBV2 and TRBJ2-3, with D perhaps matching TRBD2 (7 bases). This CDR3 comprises 16 residues. Germline loops: CDR1 SNHLY, CDR2 FYNNEI. V gave up 3 bases and J gave up 10 bases, with 23 bases separating them. CDR3 region: CASSDLGGLAPESQYF. CDR3 coding DNA: TGTGCCAGCAGTGATCTGGGGGGGCTAGCACCCGAGTCGCAGTATTTT.

This chain links TRBV5-1 with TRBJ2-7; D is perhaps TRBD2 (5 bases). The ends were cut back, 8 bases at V and 1 base at J, with 16 bases in the middle. This CDR3 has 14 amino acids. The germline V gene has CDR1 SGHRS and CDR2 YFSETQ. The DNA of the CDR3 is TGCGCCAGTGGACCTAGCCTTTTATCCTACGAGCAGTACTTC. Protein: CASGPSLLSYEQYF.

The chain couples TRBV9 to TRBJ2-3; TRBD2 might be the D (6 bases). Germline V gene lookup returns CDR1 SGDLS and CDR2 YYNGEE. Trimming took 0 bases from V and 2 from J, leaving 13 bases between them. The CDR3 is 16 amino acids. The CDR3 coding sequence is TGTGCCAGCAGCGTAGGGGCAGCGGGCCTCACAGATACGCAGTATTTT. Its protein product is CASSVGAAGLTDTQYF.

This clone has just a few counts. V and J are TRBV6-6 and TRBJ1-2; 9 nucleotides agree with TRBD1. This CDR3 comprises 16 residues. Germline CDR1 reads MNHNY; CDR2 reads SVGAGI (reference sequence). The V segment lost 4 bases and the J segment 7 bases; nucleotides outside the gene matches: 13. In DNA, the CDR3 is TGTGCCAGCAGTTGGGGACAGGGAGTGCGGGCGGGTGGCTACACCTTC. Its protein is CASSWGQGVRAGGYTF.